This entry lists 3 T cell receptor beta chains sequenced from one sample in a study of cytomegalovirus exposure and HLA in healthy donors. PCR was performed using 60 Vbeta and 13 Jbeta primers. Generated by immunoSEQ multiplex PCR, the TCRdb table keeps only in-frame clones and is missing some. The sample includes about 76,000 clones, just under 80% of them seen just once. Sequencing was performed on PBMCs. These TCRs come from a woman aged 40-49 years in good health and CMV-seropositive.

This clone was counted once. The V gene is TRBV19, the J gene TRBJ1-6; 8 nucleotides agree with TRBD1. The CDR3 runs to 15 residues. CDR1 and CDR2 (germline): LNHDA, SQIVND (reference sequence). V trimming: 6 bases; J trimming: 4 bases; junction bases outside the gene matches: 5. The CDR3 region has the DNA TGTGCCAGTAGGGTGACAGGGGCGTATAATTCACCCCTCCACTTT. This codes for CASRVTGAYNSPLHF.

This clone was detected once. The rearrangement joins TRBV4-1 to TRBJ1-5; possible D gene TRBD1, 5 bases. The CDR3 length is 17 residues. Trimming shortened V by 0 bases and J by 2 bases, and 14 bases separated the two germline ends. CDR1 is MGHRA, CDR2 YSYEKL, per germline. The CDR3 sequence: CASSQEGAPRGNQPQHF. In nucleotides, the CDR3 is TGCGCCAGCAGCCAAGAAGGGGCCCCTCGGGGCAATCAGCCCCAGCATTTT.

This clone has only a few counts. V gene TRBV2 combines with J gene TRBJ2-5; the D is unclear. The CDR3 sequence is 12 residues long. Trimming shortened V by 5 bases and J by 5 bases, and 9 bases separated the two germline ends. The germline V gene encodes CDR1 SNHLY and CDR2 FYNNEI. The chain's CDR3 is CASSLTGETQYF. CDR3 DNA: TGTGCCAGCAGTCTGACCGGGGAGACCCAGTACTTC.